This T cell receptor beta chain was sequenced during a study of metastatic and nonmetastatic thyroid tumors. All patients reached thyroid surgery having received no treatment beforehand. Germline trimming cut 5 bases from V and 1 base from J; bases unmatched to any gene: 11. The CDR3 sequence is 17 residues long. TCRdb redid the clone calls on the PCR reads using MiXCR. The sample lists 45,000 to 60,000 clones, approximately 15% occurring once. This clone has ten or more counts. The sequencing input was blood. The gene calls are TRBV12-3 or TRBV12-4 and TRBJ2-3, with 8 bases that match TRBD2. This TCR derives from a female donor with papillary thyroid cancer or a benign thyroid nodule (not recorded which). Some clones in this sample may be carry-over from other donors' samples. The CDR3 sequence: CASSSWGGRSGTDTQYF. The CDR3 DNA sequence: TGTGCCAGCAGTAGCTGGGGCGGGAGGAGTGGCACAGATACGCAGTATTTT.